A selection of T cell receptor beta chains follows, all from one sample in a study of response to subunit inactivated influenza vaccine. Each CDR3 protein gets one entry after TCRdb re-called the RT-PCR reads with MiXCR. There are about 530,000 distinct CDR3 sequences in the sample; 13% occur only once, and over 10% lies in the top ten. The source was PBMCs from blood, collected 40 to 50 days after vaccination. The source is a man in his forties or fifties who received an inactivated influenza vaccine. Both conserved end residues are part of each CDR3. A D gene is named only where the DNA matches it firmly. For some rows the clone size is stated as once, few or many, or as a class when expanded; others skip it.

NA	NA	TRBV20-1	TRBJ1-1	CSASRVGGLTNTEAFF	TGCAGTGCTAGCAGAGTTGGGGGGTTGACGAACACTGAAGCTTTCTTT
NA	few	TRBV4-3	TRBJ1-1	CASSQETWGVTEAFF	TGCGCCAGCAGCCAAGAAACGTGGGGGGTAACTGAAGCTTTCTTT
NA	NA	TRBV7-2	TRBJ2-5	CASSMSRASWAQYF	TGTGCCAGCAGCATGTCCCGGGCTAGCTGGGCCCAGTACTTC
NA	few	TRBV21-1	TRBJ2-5	CASSKFVVAQRLQETQYF	TGTGCCAGCAGCAAATTTGTCGTGGCACAGAGATTGCAAGAGACCCAGTACTTC
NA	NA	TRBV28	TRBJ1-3	CASSFVTGSSGNTIYF	TGTGCCAGCAGTTTTGTTACAGGCAGCTCTGGAAACACCATATATTTT
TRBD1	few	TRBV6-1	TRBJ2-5	CASKQTGGLSETQYF	TGTGCCAGCAAGCAGACAGGGGGTTTATCTGAGACCCAGTACTTC
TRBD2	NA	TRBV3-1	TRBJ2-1	CASSQKAGGYNEQFF	TGTGCCAGCAGCCAAAAAGCGGGGGGATACAATGAGCAGTTCTTC
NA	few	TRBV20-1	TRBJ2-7	CSARDSSLAASKQYF	TGCAGTGCTAGAGATTCTAGTCTAGCCGCAAGCAAGCAGTACTTC
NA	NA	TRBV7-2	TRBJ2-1	CASSPLSGRYNEQFF	TGTGCCAGCAGCCCCTTAAGCGGGCGTTACAATGAGCAGTTCTTC
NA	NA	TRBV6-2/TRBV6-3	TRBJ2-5	CASSYFMQETQYF	TGTGCCAGCAGTTACTTTATGCAAGAGACCCAGTACTTC
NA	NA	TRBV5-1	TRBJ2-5	CASSSWGGHEETQYF	TGCGCCAGCAGCTCCTGGGGGGGGCACGAAGAGACCCAGTACTTC
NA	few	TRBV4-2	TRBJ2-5	CASSQEEDGGETQYF	TGTGCCAGCAGCCAAGAAGAGGACGGGGGAGAGACCCAGTACTTC
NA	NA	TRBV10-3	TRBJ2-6	CAIRGAGSGANVLTF	TGTGCCATCAGAGGGGCAGGCTCTGGGGCCAACGTCCTGACTTTC
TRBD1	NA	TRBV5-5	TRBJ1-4	CASSLGQGLNEKLFF	TGTGCCAGCAGCTTGGGACAGGGGCTTAATGAAAAACTGTTTTTT
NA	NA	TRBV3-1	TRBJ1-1	CASSPPSRVEAFF	TGTGCCAGCAGCCCCCCGTCCAGGGTGGAGGCTTTCTTT
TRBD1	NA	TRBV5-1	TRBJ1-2	CASSGGQTNYGYTF	TGCGCCAGCAGCGGGGGACAGACTAACTATGGCTACACCTTC
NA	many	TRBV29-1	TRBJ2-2	CSVGGWDRKNTGELFF	TGCAGCGTGGGAGGGTGGGACAGGAAGAACACCGGGGAGCTGTTTTTT
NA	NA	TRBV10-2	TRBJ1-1	CASSELVGLGTEAFF	TGCGCCAGCAGTGAGTTGGTGGGTTTGGGCACTGAAGCTTTCTTT
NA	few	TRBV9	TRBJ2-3	CASSVQGSSPSTDTQYF	TGTGCCAGCAGCGTACAGGGGAGTTCCCCTAGCACAGATACGCAGTATTTT
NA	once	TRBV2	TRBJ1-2	CASSPGTSF	TGTGCCAGCTCACCTGGGACTTCATTC
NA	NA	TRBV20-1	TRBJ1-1	CSAPSPDGYTEAFF	TGCAGTGCACCATCCCCCGATGGGTACACTGAAGCTTTCTTT
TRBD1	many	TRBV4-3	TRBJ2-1	CASSLRTGWNPNEQFF	TGCGCCAGCAGCCTTCGGACAGGCTGGAATCCCAATGAGCAGTTCTTC
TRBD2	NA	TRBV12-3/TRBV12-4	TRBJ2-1	CASQGLAGGRGPRNEQFF	TGTGCCAGCCAAGGACTAGCGGGGGGGAGGGGTCCTCGGAATGAGCAGTTCTTC
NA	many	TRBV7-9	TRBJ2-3	CASSSTADLTDTQYF	TGTGCCAGCAGCTCAACAGCGGACTTAACAGATACGCAGTATTTT
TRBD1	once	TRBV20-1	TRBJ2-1	CSARRLRTGSNEQFF	TGCAGTGCTCGACGACTACGGACAGGGAGCAATGAGCAGTTCTTC
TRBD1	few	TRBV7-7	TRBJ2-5	CASSLGQGFGETQYF	TGTGCTAGCAGCTTGGGACAGGGGTTTGGAGAGACCCAGTACTTC
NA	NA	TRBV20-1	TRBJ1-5	CSARKSPDSNQPQHF	TGCAGTGCAAGAAAGTCGCCAGATAGCAATCAGCCCCAGCATTTT
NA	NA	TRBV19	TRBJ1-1	CASSPREGLNTEASF	TGTGCCAGTAGCCCTCGGGAAGGGTTGAACACTGAAGCTTCCTTT
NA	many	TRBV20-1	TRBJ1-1	CSAKSGTRINTEAFF	TGCAGTGCGAAATCCGGGACGCGGATTAACACTGAAGCTTTCTTT
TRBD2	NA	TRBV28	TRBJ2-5	CASSLILELAGTVGETQYF	TGTGCCAGCAGTTTAATTTTGGAACTAGCGGGAACGGTTGGAGAGACCCAGTACTTC
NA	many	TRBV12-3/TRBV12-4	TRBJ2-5	CASSLAGSEETQYF	TGTGCCAGCAGTTTAGCCGGCAGCGAAGAGACCCAGTACTTC
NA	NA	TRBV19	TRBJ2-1	CASSIWTRGYNEQFF	TGTGCCAGTAGTATATGGACGAGGGGGTACAATGAGCAGTTCTTC
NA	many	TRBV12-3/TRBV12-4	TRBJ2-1	CASSLVGLYNEQFF	TGTGCCAGCAGTTTAGTGGGGCTCTACAATGAGCAGTTCTTC
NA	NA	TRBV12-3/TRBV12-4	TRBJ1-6	CASQGTNYNSPLHF	TGTGCCAGCCAGGGAACTAACTATAATTCACCCCTCCACTTT
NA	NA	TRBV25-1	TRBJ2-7	CASRERGASEQYF	TGTGCCAGCAGAGAACGGGGGGCATCCGAGCAGTACTTC
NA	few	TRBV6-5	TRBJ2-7	CASSNRDPPYEQYF	TGTGCCAGCAGTAACCGGGACCCACCCTACGAGCAGTACTTC
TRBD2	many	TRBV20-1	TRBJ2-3	CSASGGWDTQYF	TGCAGTGCTTCGGGAGGGTGGGATACGCAGTATTTT
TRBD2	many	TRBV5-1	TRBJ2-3	CASSLGPASGSTDTQYF	TGCGCCAGCAGCTTAGGACCGGCTAGCGGGAGCACAGATACGCAGTATTTT
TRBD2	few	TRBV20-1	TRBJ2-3	CSAQRTSGITDTQYF	TGCAGTGCACAGCGGACTAGCGGCATCACAGATACGCAGTATTTT
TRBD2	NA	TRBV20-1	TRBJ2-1	CSARISGRTYNEQFF	TGCAGTGCTAGGATTAGCGGGAGGACCTACAATGAGCAGTTCTTC
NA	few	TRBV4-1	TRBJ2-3	CASSQEGGRTGDTQYF	TGCGCCAGCAGCCAAGAAGGGGGGCGGACCGGAGATACGCAGTATTTT
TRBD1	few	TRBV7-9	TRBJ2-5	CASSIGQGAYSETQYF	TGTGCCAGCAGCATAGGACAGGGGGCCTATAGTGAGACCCAGTACTTC
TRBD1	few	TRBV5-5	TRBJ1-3	CASSWDRQYGNTIYF	TGTGCCAGCAGCTGGGACAGACAATATGGAAACACCATATATTTT
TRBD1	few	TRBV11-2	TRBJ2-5	CASSPGQTARTQYF	TGTGCCAGCAGCCCGGGACAGACCGCTCGGACCCAGTACTTC
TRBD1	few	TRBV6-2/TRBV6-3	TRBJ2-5	CASSYPAGTVQETQYF	TGTGCCAGCAGTTACCCTGCCGGGACAGTACAAGAGACCCAGTACTTC
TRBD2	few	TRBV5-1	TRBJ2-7	CASRFGTSYEQYF	TGCGCCAGCAGATTCGGGACTAGCTACGAGCAGTACTTC
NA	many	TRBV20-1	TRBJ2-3	CSAPGLLGTDTQYF	TGCAGTGCACCGGGACTCCTCGGAACAGATACGCAGTATTTT
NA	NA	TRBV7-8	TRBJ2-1	CASSPRLGVNEQFF	TGTGCCAGCAGCCCAAGGCTGGGGGTCAATGAGCAGTTCTTC